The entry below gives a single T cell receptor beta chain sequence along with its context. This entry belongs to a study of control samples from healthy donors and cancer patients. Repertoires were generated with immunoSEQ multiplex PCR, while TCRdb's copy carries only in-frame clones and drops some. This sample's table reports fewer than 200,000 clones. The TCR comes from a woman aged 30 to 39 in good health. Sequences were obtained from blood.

CDR3 sequence reads: CASSEFGTGNYGYTF. In DNA form, the CDR3 reads TGTGCCAGCAGTGAATTCGGGACAGGGAACTATGGCTACACCTTC. The chain links TRBV6-4 to TRBJ1-2; 9 bases match TRBD1. The V gene's germline CDR1 is MRHNA and CDR2 SNTAGT. The CDR3 has 15 residues. After removal of 3 bases from V and 2 bases from J, the junction contained 4 bases not matched to a gene.